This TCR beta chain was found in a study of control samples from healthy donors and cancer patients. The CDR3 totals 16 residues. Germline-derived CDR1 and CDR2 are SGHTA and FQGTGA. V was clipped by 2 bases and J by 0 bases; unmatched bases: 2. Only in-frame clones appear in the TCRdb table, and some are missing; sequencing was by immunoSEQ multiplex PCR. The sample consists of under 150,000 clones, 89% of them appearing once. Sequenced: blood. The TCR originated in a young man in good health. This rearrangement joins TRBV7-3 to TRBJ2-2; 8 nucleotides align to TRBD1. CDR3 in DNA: TGTGCCAGCAGCTTACAGGGGGCGGCGAACACCGGGGAGCTGTTTTTT. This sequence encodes CASSLQGAANTGELFF.